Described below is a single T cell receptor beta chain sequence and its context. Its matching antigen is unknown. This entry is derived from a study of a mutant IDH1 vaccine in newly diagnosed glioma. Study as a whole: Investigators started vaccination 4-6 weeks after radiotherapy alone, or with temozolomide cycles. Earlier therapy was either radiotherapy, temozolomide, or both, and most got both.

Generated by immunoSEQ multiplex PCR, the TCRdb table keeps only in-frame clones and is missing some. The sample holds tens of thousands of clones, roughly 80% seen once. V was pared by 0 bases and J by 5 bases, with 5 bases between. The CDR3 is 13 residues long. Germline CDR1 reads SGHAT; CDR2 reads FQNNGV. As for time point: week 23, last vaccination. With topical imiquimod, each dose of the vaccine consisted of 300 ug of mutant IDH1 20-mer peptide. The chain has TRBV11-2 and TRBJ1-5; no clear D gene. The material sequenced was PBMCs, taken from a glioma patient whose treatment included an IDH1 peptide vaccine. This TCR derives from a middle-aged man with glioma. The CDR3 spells CASSLDLDQPQHF. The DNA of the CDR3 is TGTGCCAGCAGCTTAGATCTAGATCAGCCCCAGCATTTT.